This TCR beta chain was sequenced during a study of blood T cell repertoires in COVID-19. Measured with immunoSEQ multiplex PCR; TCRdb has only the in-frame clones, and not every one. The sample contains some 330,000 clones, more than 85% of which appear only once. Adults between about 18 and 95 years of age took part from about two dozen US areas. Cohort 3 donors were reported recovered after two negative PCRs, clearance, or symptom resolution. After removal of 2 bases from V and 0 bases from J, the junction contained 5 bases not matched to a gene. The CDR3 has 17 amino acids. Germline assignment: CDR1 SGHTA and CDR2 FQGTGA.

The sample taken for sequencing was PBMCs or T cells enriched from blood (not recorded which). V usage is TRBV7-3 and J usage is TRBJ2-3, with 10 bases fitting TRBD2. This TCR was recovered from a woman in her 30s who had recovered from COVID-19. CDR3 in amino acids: CASSLVAGGPSTDTQYF. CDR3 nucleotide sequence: TGTGCCAGCAGCTTAGTAGCGGGGGGCCCTAGCACAGATACGCAGTATTTT.